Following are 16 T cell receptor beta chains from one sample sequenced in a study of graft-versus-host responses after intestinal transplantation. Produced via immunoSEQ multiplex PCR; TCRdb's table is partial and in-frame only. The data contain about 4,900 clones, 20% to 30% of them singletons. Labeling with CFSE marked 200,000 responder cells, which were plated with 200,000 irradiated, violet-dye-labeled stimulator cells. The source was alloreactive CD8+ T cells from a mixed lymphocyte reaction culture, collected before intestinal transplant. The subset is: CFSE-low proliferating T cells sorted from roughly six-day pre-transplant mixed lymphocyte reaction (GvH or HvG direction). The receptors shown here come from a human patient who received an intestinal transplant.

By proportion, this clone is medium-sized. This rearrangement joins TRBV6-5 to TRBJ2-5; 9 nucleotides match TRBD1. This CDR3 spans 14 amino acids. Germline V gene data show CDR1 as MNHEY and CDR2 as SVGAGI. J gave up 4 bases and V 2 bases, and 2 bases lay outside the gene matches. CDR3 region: CASSYGTGSETQYF. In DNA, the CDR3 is TGTGCCAGCAGTTACGGGACAGGGTCAGAGACCCAGTACTTC.

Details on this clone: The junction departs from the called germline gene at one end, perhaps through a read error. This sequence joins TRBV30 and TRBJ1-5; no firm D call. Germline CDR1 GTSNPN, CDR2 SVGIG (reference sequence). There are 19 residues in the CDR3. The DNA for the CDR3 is TGTGCCTGGAGTGTTAAGGTCGAAACTATGGGGATTGTGGACCAGCCCCCGCATTTT. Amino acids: CAWSVKVETMGIVDQPPHF.

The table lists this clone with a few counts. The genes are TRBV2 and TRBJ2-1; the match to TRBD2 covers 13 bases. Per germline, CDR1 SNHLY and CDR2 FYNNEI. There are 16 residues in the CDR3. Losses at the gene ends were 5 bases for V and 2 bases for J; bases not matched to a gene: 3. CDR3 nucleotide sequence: TGTGCCAGCAGTCTACTAGCGGGAGGGCCCTACAATGAGCAGTTCTTC. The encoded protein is CASSLLAGGPYNEQFF.

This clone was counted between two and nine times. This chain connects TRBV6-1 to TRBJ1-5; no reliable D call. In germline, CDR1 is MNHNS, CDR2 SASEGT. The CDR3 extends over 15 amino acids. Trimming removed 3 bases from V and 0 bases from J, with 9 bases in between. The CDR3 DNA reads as TGTGCCAGCAGTGAGTACCTCATTAGCAATCAGCCCCAGCATTTT. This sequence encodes CASSEYLISNQPQHF.

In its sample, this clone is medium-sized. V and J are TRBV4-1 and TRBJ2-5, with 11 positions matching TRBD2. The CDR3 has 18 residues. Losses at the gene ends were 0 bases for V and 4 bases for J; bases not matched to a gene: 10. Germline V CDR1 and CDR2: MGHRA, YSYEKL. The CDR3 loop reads CASSQDPLAGGRGETQYF. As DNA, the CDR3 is TGCGCCAGCAGCCAAGATCCCCTAGCGGGAGGTAGAGGAGAGACCCAGTACTTC.

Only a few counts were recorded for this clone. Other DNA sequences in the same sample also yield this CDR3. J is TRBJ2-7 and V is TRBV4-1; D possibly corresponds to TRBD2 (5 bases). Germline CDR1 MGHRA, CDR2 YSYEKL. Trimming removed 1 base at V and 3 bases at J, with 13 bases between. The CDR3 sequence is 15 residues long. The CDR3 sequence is CASSQGLFEGYEQYF. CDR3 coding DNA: TGCGCCAGCAGCCAAGGACTATTTGAAGGCTACGAGCAGTACTTC.

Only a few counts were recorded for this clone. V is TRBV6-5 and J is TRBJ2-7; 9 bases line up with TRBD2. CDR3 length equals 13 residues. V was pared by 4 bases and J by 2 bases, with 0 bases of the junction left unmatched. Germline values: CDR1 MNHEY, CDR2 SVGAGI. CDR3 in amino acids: CASSLAGAYEQYF. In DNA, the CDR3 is TGTGCCAGCAGTTTAGCGGGAGCCTACGAGCAGTACTTC.

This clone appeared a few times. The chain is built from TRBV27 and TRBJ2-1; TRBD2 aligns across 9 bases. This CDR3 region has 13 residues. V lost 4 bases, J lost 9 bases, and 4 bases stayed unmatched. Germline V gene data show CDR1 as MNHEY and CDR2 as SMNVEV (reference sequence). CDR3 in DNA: TGTGCCAGCAGTTACTCTAGCGGGACTGAGCAGTTCTTC. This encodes CASSYSSGTEQFF.

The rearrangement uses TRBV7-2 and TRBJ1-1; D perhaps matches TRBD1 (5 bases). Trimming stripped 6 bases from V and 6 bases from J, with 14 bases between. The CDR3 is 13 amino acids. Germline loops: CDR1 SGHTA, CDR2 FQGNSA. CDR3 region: CASRYRGGPEAFF. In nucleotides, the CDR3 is TGTGCCAGCAGATACCGGGGGGGACCTGAAGCTTTCTTT.

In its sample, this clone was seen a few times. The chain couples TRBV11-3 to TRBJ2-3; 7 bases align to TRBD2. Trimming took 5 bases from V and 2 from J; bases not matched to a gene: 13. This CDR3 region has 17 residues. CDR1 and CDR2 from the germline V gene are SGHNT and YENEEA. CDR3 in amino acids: CASSPPFAGAYTDTQYF. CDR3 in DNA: TGTGCCAGCAGCCCCCCTTTTGCGGGAGCTTACACAGATACGCAGTATTTT. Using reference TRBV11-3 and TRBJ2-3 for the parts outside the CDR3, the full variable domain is EAGVVQSPRYKIIEKKQPVAFWCNPISGHNTLYWYLQNLGQGPELLIRYENEEAVDDSQLPKDRFSAERLKGVDSTLKIQPAELGDSAVYLCASSPPFAGAYTDTQYFGPGTRLTVL.

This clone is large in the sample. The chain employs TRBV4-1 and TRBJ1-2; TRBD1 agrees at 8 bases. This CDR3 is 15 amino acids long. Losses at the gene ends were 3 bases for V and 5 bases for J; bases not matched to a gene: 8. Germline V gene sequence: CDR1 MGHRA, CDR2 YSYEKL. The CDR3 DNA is TGCGCCAGCAGCCACCTGGGACAGGAATTATATGGCTACACCTTC. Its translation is CASSHLGQELYGYTF.

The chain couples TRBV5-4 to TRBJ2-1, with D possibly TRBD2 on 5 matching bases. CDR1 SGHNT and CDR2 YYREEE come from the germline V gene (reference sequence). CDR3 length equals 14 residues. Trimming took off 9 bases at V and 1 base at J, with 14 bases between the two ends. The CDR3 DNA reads TGTGCCACCCAGAGCGGAGTATCCTACAATGAGCAGTTCTTC. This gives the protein CATQSGVSYNEQFF.

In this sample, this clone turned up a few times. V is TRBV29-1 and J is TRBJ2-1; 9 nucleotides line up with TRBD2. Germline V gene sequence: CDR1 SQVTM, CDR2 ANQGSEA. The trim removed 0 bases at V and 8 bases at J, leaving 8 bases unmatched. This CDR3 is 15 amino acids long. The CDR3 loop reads CSVEDGWREGYEQFF. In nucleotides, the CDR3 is TGCAGCGTTGAAGATGGTTGGCGGGAGGGTTATGAGCAGTTCTTC.

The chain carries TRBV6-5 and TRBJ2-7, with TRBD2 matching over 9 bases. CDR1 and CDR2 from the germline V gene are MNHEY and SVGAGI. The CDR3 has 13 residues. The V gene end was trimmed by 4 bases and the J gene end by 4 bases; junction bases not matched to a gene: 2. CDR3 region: CASSLTSGYEQYF. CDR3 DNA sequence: TGTGCCAGCAGTTTGACTAGCGGTTACGAGCAGTACTTC.

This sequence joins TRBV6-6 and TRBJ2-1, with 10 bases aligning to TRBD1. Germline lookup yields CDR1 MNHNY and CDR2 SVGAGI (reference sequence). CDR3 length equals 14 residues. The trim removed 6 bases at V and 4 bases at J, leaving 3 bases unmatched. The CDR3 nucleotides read TGTGCCAGCAGCCTGGACAGGGGGTACAATGAGCAGTTCTTC. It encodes CASSLDRGYNEQFF.

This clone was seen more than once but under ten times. CDR3 coding DNA: TGTGCCAGCAGTTACCCCCTGAGAAATGAAAAACTGTTTTTT. Translation: CASSYPLRNEKLFF. The chain joins TRBV28 to TRBJ1-4; D gene uncertain. The CDR3 loop spans 14 amino acids. CDR1 and CDR2 from the germline V gene are MDHEN and SYDVKM. Trimming shortened V by 4 bases and J by 5 bases, and 11 bases separated the two germline ends.